The rows below give T cell receptor beta chains drawn from one sample of a study of T-cell reconstitution after alpha-beta-depleted transplantation in children. TCRdb reprocessed the PCR reads with MiXCR, giving one entry per CDR3 protein. There are a few hundred thousand distinct CDR3 sequences in the sample; 15% to 20% occur only once, and less than 30% lies in the top ten. The starting material was PBMCs, mostly from graft donor cells, obtained 360 days after TCRalphabeta/CD19-depleted stem cell transplant. All receptors derive from a boy younger than two who had a stem cell transplant for Wiskott-Aldrich syndrome, so the T cells may come from the graft donor. The CDR3 runs from the conserved cysteine through the conserved F or W. A D gene is named only where the DNA matches it firmly. Clone size is shown for a subset of rows, as once, few, many or a class of expanded clone.

cdr3_nt cdr3_aa cdr3_length clone_size j_call d_call v_call
TGCAGTGCTAGAGTTTACAATGAGCAGTTCTTC CSARVYNEQFF 11 NA TRBJ2-1 NA TRBV20-1
TGCAGCGTTTCCCGGCAGGTCACAGATACGCAGTATTTT CSVSRQVTDTQYF 13 few TRBJ2-3 NA TRBV29-1
TGTGCCACCCACCGGGACAGGGCTCACTATGGCTACACCTTC CATHRDRAHYGYTF 14 many TRBJ1-2 TRBD1 TRBV10-3
TGTGCCAGCAGCGGACCGTATAGGGAGGGCACTGAAGCTTTCTTT CASSGPYREGTEAFF 15 few TRBJ1-1 NA TRBV11-2
TGTGCCAGCAGCTTATCCCCCGTTGGAAACACAGATACGCAGTATTTT CASSLSPVGNTDTQYF 16 once TRBJ2-3 NA TRBV7-9
TGTGCCATCAGTGAGTCGGCTAGCTACACCTTC CAISESASYTF 11 few TRBJ1-2 NA TRBV10-3
TGTGCCAGCAGCGAACGGGAGAACTCCTACAATGAGCAGTTCTTC CASSERENSYNEQFF 15 NA TRBJ2-1 NA TRBV7-9
TGTGCCACCAGCAGCGAGGGTCCGCCATGGTACTTC CATSSEGPPWYF 12 NA TRBJ2-4 NA TRBV15
TGTGCCAGCAGTTTTCCCAACCTCTTAGCGGGGGGTAACCAAGAGACCCAGTACTTC CASSFPNLLAGGNQETQYF 19 few TRBJ2-5 TRBD2 TRBV28
TGTGCCAGCAGTTACCACCGACTAGGGAGGTACGAGCAGTACTTC CASSYHRLGRYEQYF 15 NA TRBJ2-7 NA TRBV6-5
TGCGCCAGCAGCCAAGAAGGGACTAGCAATGAGCAGTTCTTC CASSQEGTSNEQFF 14 NA TRBJ2-1 TRBD2 TRBV4-3
TGCAGTGCTCATTACAGGCTGATGAACACTGAAGCTTTCTTT CSAHYRLMNTEAFF 14 NA TRBJ1-1 NA TRBV20-1
TGCGCCAGCAGCCCGGGACTAGCATACTCGCAAGAGACCCAGTACTTC CASSPGLAYSQETQYF 16 few TRBJ2-5 TRBD2 TRBV5-1
TGTGCCAGCAGCTTATCAGGAAGACAGCCCTACGAGCAGTACTTC CASSLSGRQPYEQYF 15 NA TRBJ2-7 NA TRBV7-2
TGTGCCAGCAGTGTTACTAGCGGGGTCTTGAGCACAGATACGCAGTATTTT CASSVTSGVLSTDTQYF 17 few TRBJ2-3 TRBD2 TRBV2
TGTGCCAGCAGTTCCGCGTTGAGAGTAGGGGGACCCATATATTTT CASSSALRVGGPIYF 15 few TRBJ1-3 NA TRBV27
TGCGCCAGCAGCCGCGGGCCGACGGTTCAGACGGAAAAACTGTTTTTT CASSRGPTVQTEKLFF 16 NA TRBJ1-4 NA TRBV5-1
TGCGCCAGCAGCCTGGACAGGGGCCGCTATGGCTACACCTTC CASSLDRGRYGYTF 14 NA TRBJ1-2 TRBD1 TRBV5-1
TGTGCCAGCACCACCGGGACAGGGGAGGGCGAGCAGTACTTC CASTTGTGEGEQYF 14 few TRBJ2-7 TRBD1 TRBV2
TGCAGCGTTACGCCGGGCCAGACTAACTATGGCTACACCTTC CSVTPGQTNYGYTF 14 few TRBJ1-2 NA TRBV29-1
TGTGACAGCAGTTTAAGATTGGGGCTAGCGGCCAACTTACGACACACAGATACGCAGTATTTT CDSSLRLGLAANLRHTDTQYF 21 NA TRBJ2-3 TRBD2 TRBV12-3/TRBV12-4
TGTGCCAGCAGCTTACAGGGTATGAGCTATGGCTACACCTTC CASSLQGMSYGYTF 14 few TRBJ1-2 NA TRBV7-9
TGTGCCTGGAGTCCCGGGACAGTATCCTACGAGCAGTACTTC CAWSPGTVSYEQYF 14 NA TRBJ2-7 TRBD1 TRBV30
TGTGCCATCAGTCGGGGACAGACCATCGACTCTGGGGCCAACGTCCTGACTTTC CAISRGQTIDSGANVLTF 18 NA TRBJ2-6 TRBD1 TRBV2